The clone carrying this TCR beta chain was seen only a few times. An oligonucleotide containing a UMI was ligated to the 3' end of TCR cDNA. The data were taken from a study of naive and memory T cell subsets. Amplification of ligated cDNA took four PCR rounds with SP2 and nested alpha and beta constant primers. TCRdb re-analysed the 5' RACE reads in MiXCR, keeping a single row per CDR3 protein. Seen here are tens of thousands of distinct CDR3 sequences, about 7.1% observed once, and the top ten hold more than 7.5%. CDR1 SGHRS and CDR2 YFSETQ come from the germline V gene. This CDR3 region has 16 residues. The V segment lost 4 bases and the J segment 1 base; nucleotides outside the gene matches: 5.

The receptor was isolated from a female donor in good health. The chain recombines TRBV5-1 with TRBJ2-2; 9 positions agree with TRBD1. CDR3 residues: CASSPGTGWNTGELFF. The CDR3 nucleotides are TGCGCCAGCAGCCCGGGGACAGGGTGGAACACCGGGGAGCTGTTTTTT. The complete variable domain, with remaining parts taken from reference TRBV5-1 and TRBJ2-2, reads KAGVTQTPRYLIKTRGQQVTLSCSPISGHRSVSWYQQTPGQGLQFLFEYFSETQRNKGNFPGRFSGRQFSNSRSEMNVSTLELGDSALYLCASSPGTGWNTGELFFGEGSRLTVL.